A selection of T cell receptor beta chains follows, all from one sample in a study of OX40 agonist ivuxolimab in advanced cancers. Generated by immunoSEQ multiplex PCR, the TCRdb table keeps only in-frame clones and is missing some. Of about 120,000 clones listed, around 91% were seen once; the top ten hold 0.5% to 0.7%. The input for sequencing was CD4+ or CD8+ T cells sorted from blood, taken in a trial of the OX40 agonist ivuxolimab. The receptors derive from an adult with an advanced solid tumor such as melanoma, head and neck, liver or kidney cancer. CDR3s include the opening cysteine and the closing phenylalanine or tryptophan. D genes are given only for firm matches. Expanded clones are given a class, and other clones once, few, many or no size at all.

v_call	clone_size	d_call	j_call	cdr3_nt	cdr3_aa
TRBV6-5	NA	TRBD2	TRBJ2-7	TGTGCCAGCGCTCGGGAGGGGGTTCGGAACGAGCAGTACTTC	CASAREGVRNEQYF
TRBV28	NA	TRBD1	TRBJ2-7	TGTGCCAGCAGGAACTTAAGGACAGGAACCTACGAGCAGTACTTC	CASRNLRTGTYEQYF
TRBV28	few	NA	TRBJ1-2	TGTGCCAGCAGTCAACAGAGAAACTATGGCTACACCTTC	CASSQQRNYGYTF
TRBV6-1	NA	TRBD1	TRBJ1-6	TGTGCCAGCTGGACAGGGGTGACTTCACCCCTCCACTTT	CASWTGVTSPLHF
TRBV7-9	NA	NA	TRBJ1-2	TGTGCCAGCAGTCGACAAAGCGATGGCTACACCTTC	CASSRQSDGYTF
TRBV10-3	NA	TRBD1	TRBJ1-5	TGTGCCATCAGTGCGGGACAGGTTAATCAGCCCCAGCATTTT	CAISAGQVNQPQHF
TRBV7-6	NA	TRBD1	TRBJ2-2	TGTGCCAGCAGCCCCGCATGGTCGACCCTCTTACAGGGGATCGTTGGCACCGGGGAGCTGTTTTTT	CASSPAWSTLLQGIVGTGELFF
TRBV2	NA	TRBD2	TRBJ2-3	TGTGCCAGCAGTGAATTAAGGGGAGCGGGAGGGGTGGATACGCAGTATTTT	CASSELRGAGGVDTQYF
TRBV2	NA	TRBD1	TRBJ1-2	TGTGCCAGCATTTTTGACAGGGGATCGGCTGGCTACACCTTC	CASIFDRGSAGYTF
TRBV7-9	NA	NA	TRBJ1-1	TGTGCCAGCAGCCCATATACCTGGGGAGGGGGAGGGACTGAAGCTTTCTTT	CASSPYTWGGGGTEAFF
TRBV7-9	NA	TRBD1	TRBJ1-6	TGTGCCAGCAGCTCTGCGGGACAGGGAGCATCACCCCTCCACTTT	CASSSAGQGASPLHF
TRBV18	NA	TRBD1	TRBJ1-4	TGTGCCAGCTCACGAGGACAGGGCATAGATGAAAAACTGTTTTTT	CASSRGQGIDEKLFF
TRBV5-8	NA	TRBD1	TRBJ2-3	TGTGCCAGCAGCTGGACAGGGGGCGACACAGATACGCAGTATTTT	CASSWTGGDTDTQYF
TRBV7-2	NA	TRBD2	TRBJ2-1	TGTGCCAGCAGCTTGGTACTAGCGGGGGCCCGGAAGCAGTTCTTC	CASSLVLAGARKQFF
TRBV7-3	few	NA	TRBJ1-1	TGTGCCAGCAGCTTAAATGGTCCTAACACTGAAGCTTTCTTT	CASSLNGPNTEAFF
TRBV19	once	NA	TRBJ2-5	TGTGCCAGTAGTGCCTACGGGAAGGGAGAGACCCAGTACTTC	CASSAYGKGETQYF
TRBV7-3	NA	NA	TRBJ1-2	TGTGCCAGCGGACAGCGTGGGGGTGGCTACACCTTC	CASGQRGGGYTF
TRBV6-5	NA	NA	TRBJ2-7	TGTGCCAGCAGCTCCCAGGGTTACGAGCAGTACTTC	CASSSQGYEQYF
TRBV19	NA	NA	TRBJ1-1	TGTGCCAGTAGTAGTCCTTTAGGCAGCTTAACCATGAACACTGAAGCTTTCTTT	CASSSPLGSLTMNTEAFF
TRBV18	few	TRBD1	TRBJ2-1	TGTGCCAGCTCACCCACTCCGGGACAGAGCTACAATGAGCAGTTCTTC	CASSPTPGQSYNEQFF
TRBV9	NA	TRBD2	TRBJ2-3	TGTGCCAGCAGCCTACTAGCGGGGAGCACAGATACGCAGTATTTT	CASSLLAGSTDTQYF
TRBV7-9	NA	TRBD1	TRBJ2-2	TGTGCCAGCCTATGGGACAGAGGTAACGCCGGGGAGCTGTTTTTT	CASLWDRGNAGELFF
TRBV2	NA	NA	TRBJ1-1	TGTGCCAGCAGTGGGAACAGGGTGAACACTGAAGCTTTCTTT	CASSGNRVNTEAFF
TRBV6-6	NA	TRBD1	TRBJ1-3	TGTGCCAGCAGTTTCGGGACAGGGGGTTCTGGAAACACCATATATTTT	CASSFGTGGSGNTIYF
TRBV5-1	NA	TRBD2	TRBJ2-5	TGCGCCAGCAGCCGGACTAGCGGGGGGCTTCAAGAGACCCAGTACTTC	CASSRTSGGLQETQYF
TRBV5-1	NA	NA	TRBJ2-3	TGCGCCAGCAGCTTGGGATCTATCACAGATACGCAGTATTTT	CASSLGSITDTQYF
TRBV7-7	NA	NA	TRBJ2-2	TGTGCTAGCAGCCTCAGTTGGGGGGCAACCGGGGAGCTGTTTTTT	CASSLSWGATGELFF
TRBV19	few	NA	TRBJ2-1	TGTGCCAGTAGTCGGGCGGGTAGTACAGGTGAGCAGTTCTTC	CASSRAGSTGEQFF
TRBV30	NA	TRBD1	TRBJ2-5	TGTGCCTGGAACTACAGGGGCGGAGAGACCCAGTACTTC	CAWNYRGGETQYF
TRBV6-6	NA	NA	TRBJ2-4	TGTGCCAGCGGCGACAGGTCGAACATTCAGTACTTC	CASGDRSNIQYF
TRBV2	NA	NA	TRBJ1-5	TGTGCCAGCAGTCCCCAAGAAAACCAGCCCCAGCATTTT	CASSPQENQPQHF
TRBV7-9	NA	NA	TRBJ2-7	TGTGCCAGCAGGAATAGTGGGGTTGGCGAGCAGTACTTC	CASRNSGVGEQYF